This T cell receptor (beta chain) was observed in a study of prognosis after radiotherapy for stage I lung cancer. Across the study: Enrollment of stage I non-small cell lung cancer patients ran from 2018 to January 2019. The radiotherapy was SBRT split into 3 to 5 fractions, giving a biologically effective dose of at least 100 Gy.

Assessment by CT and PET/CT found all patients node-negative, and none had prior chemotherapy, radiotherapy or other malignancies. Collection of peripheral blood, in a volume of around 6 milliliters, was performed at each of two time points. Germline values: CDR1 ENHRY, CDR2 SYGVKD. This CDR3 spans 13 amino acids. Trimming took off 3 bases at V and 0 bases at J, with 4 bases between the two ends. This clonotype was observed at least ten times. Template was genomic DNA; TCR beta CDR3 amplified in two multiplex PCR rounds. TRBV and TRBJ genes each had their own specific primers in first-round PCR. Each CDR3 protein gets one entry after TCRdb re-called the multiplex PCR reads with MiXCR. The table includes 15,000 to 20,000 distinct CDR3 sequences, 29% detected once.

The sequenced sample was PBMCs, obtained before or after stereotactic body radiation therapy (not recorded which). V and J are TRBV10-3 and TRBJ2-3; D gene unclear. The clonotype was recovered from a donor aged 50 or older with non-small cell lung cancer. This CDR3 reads CAISDSSTDTQYF. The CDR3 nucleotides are TGTGCCATCAGTGATTCTAGCACAGATACGCAGTATTTT.